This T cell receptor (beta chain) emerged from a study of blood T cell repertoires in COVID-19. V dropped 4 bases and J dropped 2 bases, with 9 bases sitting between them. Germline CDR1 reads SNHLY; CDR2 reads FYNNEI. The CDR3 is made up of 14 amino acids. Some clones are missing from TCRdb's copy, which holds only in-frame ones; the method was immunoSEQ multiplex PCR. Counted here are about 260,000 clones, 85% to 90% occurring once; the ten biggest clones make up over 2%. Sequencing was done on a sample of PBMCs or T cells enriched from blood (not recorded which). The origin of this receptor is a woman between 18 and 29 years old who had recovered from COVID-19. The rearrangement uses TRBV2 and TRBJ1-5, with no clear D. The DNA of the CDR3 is TGTGCCAGCAGTGCAGACTGGGGCAATCAGCCCCAGCATTTT. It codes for CASSADWGNQPQHF. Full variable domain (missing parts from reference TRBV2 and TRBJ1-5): EPEVTQTPSHQVTQMGQEVILRCVPISNHLYFYWYRQILGQKVEFLVSFYNNEISEKSEIFDDQFSVERPDGSNFTLKIRSTKLEDSAMYFCASSADWGNQPQHFGDGTRLSIL.